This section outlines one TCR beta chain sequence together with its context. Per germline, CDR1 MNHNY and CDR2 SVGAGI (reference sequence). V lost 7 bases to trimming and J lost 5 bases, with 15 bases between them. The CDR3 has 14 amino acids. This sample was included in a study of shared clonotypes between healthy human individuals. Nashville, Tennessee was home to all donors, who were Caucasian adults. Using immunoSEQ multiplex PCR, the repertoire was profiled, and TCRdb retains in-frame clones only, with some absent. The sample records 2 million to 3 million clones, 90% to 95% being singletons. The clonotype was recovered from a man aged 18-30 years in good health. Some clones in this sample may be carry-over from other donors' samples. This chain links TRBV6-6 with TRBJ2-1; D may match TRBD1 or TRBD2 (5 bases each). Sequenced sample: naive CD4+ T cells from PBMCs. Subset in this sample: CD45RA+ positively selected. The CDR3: CASTGPPGHNEQFF. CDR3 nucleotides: TGTGCCAGCACCGGGCCCCCGGGGCACAATGAGCAGTTCTTC.